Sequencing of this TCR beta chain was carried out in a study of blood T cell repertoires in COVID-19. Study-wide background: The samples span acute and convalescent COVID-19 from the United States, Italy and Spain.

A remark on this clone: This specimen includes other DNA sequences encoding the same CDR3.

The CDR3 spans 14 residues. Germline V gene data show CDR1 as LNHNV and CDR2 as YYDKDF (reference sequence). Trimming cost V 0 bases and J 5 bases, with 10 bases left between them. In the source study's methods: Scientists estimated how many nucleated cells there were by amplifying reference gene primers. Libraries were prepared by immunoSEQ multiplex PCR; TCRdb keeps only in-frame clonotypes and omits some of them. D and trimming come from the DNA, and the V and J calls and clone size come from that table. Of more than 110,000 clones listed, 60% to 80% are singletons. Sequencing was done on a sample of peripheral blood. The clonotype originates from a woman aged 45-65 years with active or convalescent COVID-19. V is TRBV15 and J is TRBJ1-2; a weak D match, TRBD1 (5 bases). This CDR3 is CATSRDRGRYGYTF. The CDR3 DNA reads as TGTGCCACCAGCAGAGATAGGGGCCGTTATGGCTACACCTTC.